This T cell receptor beta chain comes out of a study of T-cell reconstitution after alpha-beta-depleted transplantation in children. Preparation of the TCRbeta library was carried out with unique molecular identifiers. One entry per CDR3 protein results from TCRdb running MiXCR on the PCR reads. The profile shows 350,000 to 500,000 distinct CDR3 sequences, roughly 44% of them singletons. V dropped 5 bases and J dropped 3; count of bases not matched to a gene: 6. This CDR3 is 16 amino acids long. Germline V gene sequence: CDR1 MDHEN, CDR2 SYDVKM. Worth noting for this clonotype: The antigen is unknown.

General study findings and limits: Reportedly, only several hundred clones from non-depleted graft cells drove alpha-beta T-cell counts at about two months. One year after transplant, T-cell counts and diversity came mostly from newly produced T cells. Surviving thymic progenitors and recipient T cells were the source of high TCRbeta diversity at day 60 in some patients.

The specimen was PBMCs, collected before TCRalphabeta/CD19-depleted stem cell transplant. The gene calls are TRBV28 and TRBJ2-5; 13 positions agree with TRBD2. This receptor was obtained from a girl aged 2 to 9 with aplastic anemia, due to receive a stem cell transplant. The CDR3 DNA reads as TGTGCCAGCAGTAAGACTAGCGGGGGGCTGAAAGAGACCCAGTACTTC. Translation gives CASSKTSGGLKETQYF.